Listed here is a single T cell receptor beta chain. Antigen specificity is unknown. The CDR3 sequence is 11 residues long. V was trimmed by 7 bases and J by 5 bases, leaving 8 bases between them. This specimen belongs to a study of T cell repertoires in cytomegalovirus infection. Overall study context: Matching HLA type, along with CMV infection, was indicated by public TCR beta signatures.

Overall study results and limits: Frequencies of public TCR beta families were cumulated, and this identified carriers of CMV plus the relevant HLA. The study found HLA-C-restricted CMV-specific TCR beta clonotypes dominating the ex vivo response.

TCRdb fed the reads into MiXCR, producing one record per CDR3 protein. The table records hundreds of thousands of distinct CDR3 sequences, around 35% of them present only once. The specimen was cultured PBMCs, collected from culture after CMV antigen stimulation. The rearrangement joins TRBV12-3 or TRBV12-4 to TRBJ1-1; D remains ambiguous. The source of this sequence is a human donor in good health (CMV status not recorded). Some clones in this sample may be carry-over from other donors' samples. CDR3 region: CASTAGTEAFF. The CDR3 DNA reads TGTGCCAGCACCGCGGGAACTGAAGCTTTCTTT.